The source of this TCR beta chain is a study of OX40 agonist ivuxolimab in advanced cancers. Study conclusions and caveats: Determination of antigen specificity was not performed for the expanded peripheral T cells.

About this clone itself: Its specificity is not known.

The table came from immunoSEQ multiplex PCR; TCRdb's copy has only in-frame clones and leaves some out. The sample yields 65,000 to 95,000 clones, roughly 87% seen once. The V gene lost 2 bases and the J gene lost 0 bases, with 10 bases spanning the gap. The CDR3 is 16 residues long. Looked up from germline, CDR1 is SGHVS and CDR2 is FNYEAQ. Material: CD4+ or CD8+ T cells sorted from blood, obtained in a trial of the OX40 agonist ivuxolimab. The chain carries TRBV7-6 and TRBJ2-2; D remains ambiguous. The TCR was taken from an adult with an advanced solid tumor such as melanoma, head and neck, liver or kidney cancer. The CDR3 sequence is CASSLWSGSNTGELFF. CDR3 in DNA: TGTGCCAGCAGCTTATGGTCTGGGTCGAACACCGGGGAGCTGTTTTTT.